This T cell receptor (beta chain) was identified in a study of T cell responses to AZD1222 COVID-19 vaccine. Produced via immunoSEQ multiplex PCR; TCRdb's table is partial and in-frame only. The sample lists 180,000 or so clones; about 89% were seen once. Findings of the study overall: Reports indicate that nearly half of spike-specific TCRs are directed at unmutated variant regions. CD4 TCRs linked to vaccination spanned spike, dominating at 160-218 and 743-854. Clonal diversity may have been underestimated, and the donors were mostly white British, with more females than males. Scientists sampled the repertoires only once the peak T cell response had passed.

With respect to this clone: Antigen unknown.

Germline CDR1 reads SGHNT; CDR2 reads YYREEE (reference sequence). Trimming left V 3 bases short and J 4 bases short, with 11 bases between. The CDR3 spans 14 residues. The sequencing here drew on peripheral blood, taken 28 days after the second AZD1222 dose. The TCR was taken from an adult who received the AZD1222 COVID-19 vaccine. V gene TRBV5-4 combines with J gene TRBJ2-1; no clear D gene. CDR3 nucleotides: TGTGCCAGCAGCTCCCGGAATGGGTACAATGAGCAGTTCTTC. This gives the protein CASSSRNGYNEQFF.